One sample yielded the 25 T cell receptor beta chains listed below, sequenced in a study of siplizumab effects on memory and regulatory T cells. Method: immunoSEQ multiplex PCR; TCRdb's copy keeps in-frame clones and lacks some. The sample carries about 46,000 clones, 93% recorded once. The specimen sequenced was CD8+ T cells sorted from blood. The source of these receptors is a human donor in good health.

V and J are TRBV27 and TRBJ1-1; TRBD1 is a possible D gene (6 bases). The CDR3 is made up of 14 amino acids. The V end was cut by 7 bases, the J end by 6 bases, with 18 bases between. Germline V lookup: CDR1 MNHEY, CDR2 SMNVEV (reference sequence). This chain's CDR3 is CASTAILGAAEAFF. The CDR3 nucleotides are TGTGCCAGCACCGCCATCTTGGGGGCCGCTGAAGCTTTCTTT.

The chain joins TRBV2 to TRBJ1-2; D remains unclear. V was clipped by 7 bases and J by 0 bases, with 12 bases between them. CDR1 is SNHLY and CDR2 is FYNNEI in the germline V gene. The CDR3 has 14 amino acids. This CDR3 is CASMTGLANYGYTF. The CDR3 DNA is TGTGCCAGCATGACCGGTTTAGCTAACTATGGCTACACCTTC.

DNA for the CDR3: TGCGCCAGCAGCCAAGCAGGGGGGGCCTACGAGCAGTACTTC. It yields the protein CASSQAGGAYEQYF. The chain carries TRBV4-1 and TRBJ2-7; tentatively, D is TRBD1 or TRBD2 (7 bases each). The germline V and J ends were trimmed by 1 base and 2 bases, with 9 bases remaining between them. Germline CDR1 MGHRA, CDR2 YSYEKL. The CDR3 is 14 residues long.

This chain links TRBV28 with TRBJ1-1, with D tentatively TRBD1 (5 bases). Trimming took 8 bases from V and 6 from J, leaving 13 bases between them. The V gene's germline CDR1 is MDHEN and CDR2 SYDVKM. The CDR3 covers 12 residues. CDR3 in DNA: TGTGCCAGCGGTCCTTGGGGGGCTGAAGCTTTCTTT. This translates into CASGPWGAEAFF. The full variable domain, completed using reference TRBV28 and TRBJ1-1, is DVKVTQSSRYLVKRTGEKVFLECVQDMDHENMFWYRQDPGLGLRLIYFSYDVKMKEKGDIPEGYSVSREKKERFSLILESASTNQTSMYLCASGPWGAEAFFGQGTRLTVV.

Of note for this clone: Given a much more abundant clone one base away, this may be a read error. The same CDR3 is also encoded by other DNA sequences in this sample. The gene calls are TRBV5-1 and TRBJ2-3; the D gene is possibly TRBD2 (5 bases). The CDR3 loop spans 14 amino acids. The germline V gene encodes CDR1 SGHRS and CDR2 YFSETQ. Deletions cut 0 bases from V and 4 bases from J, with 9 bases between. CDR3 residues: CASSLEGVSDTQYF. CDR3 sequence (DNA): TGCGCCAGCAGCTTGGAGGGAGTGTCAGATACGCAGTATTTT. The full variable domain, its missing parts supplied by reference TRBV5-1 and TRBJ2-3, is KAGVTQTPRYLIKTRGQQVTLSCSPISGHRSVSWYQQTPGQGLQFLFEYFSETQRNKGNFPGRFSGRQFSNSRSEMNVSTLELGDSALYLCASSLEGVSDTQYFGPGTRLTVL.

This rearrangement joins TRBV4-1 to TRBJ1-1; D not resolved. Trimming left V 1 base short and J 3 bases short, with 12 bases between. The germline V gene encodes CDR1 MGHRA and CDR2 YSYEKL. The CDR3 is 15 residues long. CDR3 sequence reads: CASSQAASPDTEAFF. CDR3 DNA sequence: TGCGCCAGCAGCCAAGCGGCCAGCCCGGACACTGAAGCTTTCTTT.

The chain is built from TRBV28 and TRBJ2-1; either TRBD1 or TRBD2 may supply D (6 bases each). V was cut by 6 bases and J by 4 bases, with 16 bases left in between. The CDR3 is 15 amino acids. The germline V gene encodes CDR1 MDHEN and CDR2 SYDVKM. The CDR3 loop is CASRTWRGDYNEQFF. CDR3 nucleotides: TGTGCCAGCAGGACCTGGAGGGGGGATTACAATGAGCAGTTCTTC.

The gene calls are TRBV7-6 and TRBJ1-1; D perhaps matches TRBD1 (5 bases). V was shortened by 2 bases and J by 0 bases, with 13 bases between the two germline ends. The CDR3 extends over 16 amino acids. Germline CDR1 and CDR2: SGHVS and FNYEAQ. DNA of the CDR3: TGTGCCAGCAGCTTAAGGGTAGGGGTACTGAACACTGAAGCTTTCTTT. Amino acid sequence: CASSLRVGVLNTEAFF.

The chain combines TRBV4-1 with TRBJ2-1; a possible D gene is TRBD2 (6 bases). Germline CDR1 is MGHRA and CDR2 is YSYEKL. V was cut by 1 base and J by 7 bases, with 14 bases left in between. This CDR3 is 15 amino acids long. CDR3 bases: TGCGCCAGCAGCCAAGTTTACGGAGGGAGAAATGAGCAGTTCTTC. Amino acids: CASSQVYGGRNEQFF.

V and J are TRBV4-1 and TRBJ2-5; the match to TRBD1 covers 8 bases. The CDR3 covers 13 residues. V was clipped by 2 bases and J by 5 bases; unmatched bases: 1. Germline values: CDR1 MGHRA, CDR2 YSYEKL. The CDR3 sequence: CASSQQGAETQYF. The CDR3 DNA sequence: TGCGCCAGCAGCCAACAGGGGGCTGAGACCCAGTACTTC.

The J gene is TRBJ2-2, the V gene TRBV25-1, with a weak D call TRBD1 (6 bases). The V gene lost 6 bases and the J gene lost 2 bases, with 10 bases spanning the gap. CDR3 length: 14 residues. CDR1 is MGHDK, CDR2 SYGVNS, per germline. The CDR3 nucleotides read TGTGCCAGCAGCGAGGGACAAAACACCGGGGAGCTGTTTTTT. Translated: CASSEGQNTGELFF.

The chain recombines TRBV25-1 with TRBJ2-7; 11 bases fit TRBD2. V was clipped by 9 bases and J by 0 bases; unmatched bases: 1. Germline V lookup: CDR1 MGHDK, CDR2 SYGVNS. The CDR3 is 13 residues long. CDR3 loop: CASGTSGSYEQYF. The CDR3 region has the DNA TGTGCCAGTGGGACTAGCGGCTCCTACGAGCAGTACTTC.

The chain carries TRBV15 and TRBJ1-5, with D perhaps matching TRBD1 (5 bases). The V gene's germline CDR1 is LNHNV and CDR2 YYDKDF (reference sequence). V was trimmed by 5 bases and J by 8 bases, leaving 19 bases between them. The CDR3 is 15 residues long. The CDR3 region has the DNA TGTGCCACCAGCGTAGGGACGGAGGTTGGGGAGCCCCAGCATTTT. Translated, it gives CATSVGTEVGEPQHF.

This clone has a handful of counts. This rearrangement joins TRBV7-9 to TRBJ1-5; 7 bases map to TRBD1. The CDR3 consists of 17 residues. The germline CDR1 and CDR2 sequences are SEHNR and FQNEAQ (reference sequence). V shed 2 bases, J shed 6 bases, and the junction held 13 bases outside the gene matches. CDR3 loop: CASSLFAGTEVFQPQHF. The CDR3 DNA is TGTGCCAGCAGCTTATTTGCCGGGACAGAAGTGTTTCAGCCCCAGCATTTT.

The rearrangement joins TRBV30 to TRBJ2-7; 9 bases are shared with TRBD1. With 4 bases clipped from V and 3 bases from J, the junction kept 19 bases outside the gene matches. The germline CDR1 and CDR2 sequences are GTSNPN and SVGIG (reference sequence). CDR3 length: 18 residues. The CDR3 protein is CAWIGTGKEGRPIYEQYF. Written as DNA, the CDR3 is TGTGCCTGGATCGGGACAGGGAAGGAAGGTCGGCCCATCTACGAGCAGTACTTC.

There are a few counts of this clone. The CDR3 reads CASSGQGDTGELFF. The CDR3 nucleotides read TGTGCCAGCAGTGGACAGGGGGACACCGGGGAGCTGTTTTTT. The V gene is TRBV6-4, the J gene TRBJ2-2; TRBD1 agrees at 9 bases. The CDR3 covers 14 residues. V gave up 4 bases and J gave up 3 bases; unmatched junction bases: 0. Per germline, CDR1 MRHNA and CDR2 SNTAGT.

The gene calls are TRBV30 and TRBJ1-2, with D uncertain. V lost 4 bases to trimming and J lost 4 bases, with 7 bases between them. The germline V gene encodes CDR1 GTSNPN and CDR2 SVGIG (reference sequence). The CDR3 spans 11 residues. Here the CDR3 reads CAWNGLYGYTF. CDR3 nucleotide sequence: TGTGCCTGGAATGGACTCTATGGCTACACCTTC.

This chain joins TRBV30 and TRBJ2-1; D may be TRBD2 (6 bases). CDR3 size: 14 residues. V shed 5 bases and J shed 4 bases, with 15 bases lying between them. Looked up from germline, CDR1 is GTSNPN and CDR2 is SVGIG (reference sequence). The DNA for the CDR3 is TGTGCCTGGGATGGGGGAGGACCATACAATGAGCAGTTCTTC. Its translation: CAWDGGGPYNEQFF.

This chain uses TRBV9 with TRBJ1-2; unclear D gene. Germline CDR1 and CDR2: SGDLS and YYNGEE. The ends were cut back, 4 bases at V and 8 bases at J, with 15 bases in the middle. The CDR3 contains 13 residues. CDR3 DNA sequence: TGTGCCAGCAGCTCCTTTGGTCGGAGGGGCTACACCTTC. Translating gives CASSSFGRRGYTF.

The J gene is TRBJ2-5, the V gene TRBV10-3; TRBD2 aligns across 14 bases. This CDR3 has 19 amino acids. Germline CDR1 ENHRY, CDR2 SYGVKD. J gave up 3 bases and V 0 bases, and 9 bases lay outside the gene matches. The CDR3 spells CAISESRLAGGPGEETQYF. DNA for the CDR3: TGTGCCATCAGTGAGTCGAGACTAGCGGGAGGGCCGGGCGAAGAGACCCAGTACTTC.

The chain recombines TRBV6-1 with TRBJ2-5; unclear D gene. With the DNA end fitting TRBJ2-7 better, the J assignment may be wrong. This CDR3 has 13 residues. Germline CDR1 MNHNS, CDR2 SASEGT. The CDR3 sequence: CASSATATYEQYF. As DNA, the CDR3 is TGTGCCAGCAGTGCGACGGCTACCTACGAGCAGTACTTC.

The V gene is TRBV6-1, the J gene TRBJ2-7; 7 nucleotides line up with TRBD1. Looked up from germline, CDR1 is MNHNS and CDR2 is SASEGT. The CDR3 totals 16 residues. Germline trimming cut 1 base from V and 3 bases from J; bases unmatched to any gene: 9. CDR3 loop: CASSEDTRQGYYEQYF. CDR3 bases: TGTGCCAGCAGTGAAGACACGAGACAGGGTTACTACGAGCAGTACTTC.

The CDR3: CASSVTSGVTDTQYF. CDR3 DNA: TGTGCCAGCAGCGTAACTAGCGGGGTGACAGATACGCAGTATTTT. The chain has TRBV9 and TRBJ2-3; 10 bases are shared with TRBD2. V lost 1 base, J lost 3 bases, and 2 bases stayed unmatched. The CDR3 length is 15 residues. Germline V gives CDR1 SGDLS, CDR2 YYNGEE.

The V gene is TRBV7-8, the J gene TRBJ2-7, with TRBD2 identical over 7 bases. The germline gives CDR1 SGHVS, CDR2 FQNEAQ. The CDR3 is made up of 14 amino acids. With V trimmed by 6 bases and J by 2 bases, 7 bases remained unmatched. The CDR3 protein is CASRVGRETYEQYF. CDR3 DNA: TGTGCCAGCAGGGTGGGGCGGGAGACCTACGAGCAGTACTTC.

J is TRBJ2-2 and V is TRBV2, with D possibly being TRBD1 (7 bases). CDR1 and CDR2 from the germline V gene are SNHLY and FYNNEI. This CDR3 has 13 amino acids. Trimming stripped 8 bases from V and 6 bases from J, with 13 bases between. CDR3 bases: TGTGCCAGCCTTCAGGGGGGAGCCGGGGAGCTGTTTTTT. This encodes CASLQGGAGELFF.